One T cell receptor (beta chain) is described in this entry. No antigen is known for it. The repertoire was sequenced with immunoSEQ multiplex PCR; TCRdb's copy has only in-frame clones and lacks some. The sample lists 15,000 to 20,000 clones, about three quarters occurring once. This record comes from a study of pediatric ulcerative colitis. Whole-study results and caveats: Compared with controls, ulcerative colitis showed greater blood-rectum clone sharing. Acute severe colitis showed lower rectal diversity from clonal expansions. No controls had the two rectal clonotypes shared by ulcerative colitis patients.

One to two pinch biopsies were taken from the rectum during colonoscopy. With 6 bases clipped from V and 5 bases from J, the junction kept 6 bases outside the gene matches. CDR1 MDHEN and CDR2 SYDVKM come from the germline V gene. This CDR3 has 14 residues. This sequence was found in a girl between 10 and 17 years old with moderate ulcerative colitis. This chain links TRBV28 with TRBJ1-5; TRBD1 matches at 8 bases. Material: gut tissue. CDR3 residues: CASRRTGLYQPQHF. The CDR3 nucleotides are TGTGCCAGCAGAAGGACAGGGCTCTATCAGCCCCAGCATTTT.